A selection of T cell receptor beta chains follows, all from one sample in a study of siplizumab effects on memory and regulatory T cells. Assay used: immunoSEQ multiplex PCR; TCRdb lists only in-frame clones, some missing. The sample lists over 100,000 clones, roughly 94% seen once, with approximately 0.75% in the top ten. The sequenced material came from Tregs sorted from blood. The receptors here all came from a human donor in good health. Each CDR3 is given with its conserved first and last residue. The order of the fields is D gene, J gene, V gene, clone size, CDR3 protein, CDR3 DNA. D genes are given only for firm matches. Clone sizes are given selectively: once, few, many, or a class where the clone is expanded.

.,TRBJ1-2,TRBV20-1,.,CSASLNGYTF,TGCAGTGCTAGTCTCAACGGCTACACCTTC
TRBD1,TRBJ1-5,TRBV10-3,.,CAIKKTGDSNQPQHF,TGTGCCATCAAGAAGACAGGGGATAGCAATCAGCCCCAGCATTTT
.,TRBJ1-2,TRBV9,.,CASSSGHPNYGYTF,TGTGCCAGCAGTTCGGGACATCCCAACTATGGCTACACCTTC
.,TRBJ1-2,TRBV9,.,CASSVEGRGYGYTF,TGTGCCAGCAGCGTTGAGGGACGGGGCTATGGCTACACCTTC
.,TRBJ2-5,TRBV20-1,.,CSAFQETQYF,TGCAGTGCCTTCCAAGAGACCCAGTACTTC
TRBD1,TRBJ1-5,TRBV7-8,.,CASKRTGSLYSNQPQHF,TGTGCCAGCAAGAGGACAGGGTCCCTTTATAGCAATCAGCCCCAGCATTTT
.,TRBJ1-3,TRBV5-5,.,CASSLSSGNTIYF,TGTGCCAGCAGCTTGAGCTCTGGAAACACCATATATTTT
.,TRBJ1-1,TRBV5-4,.,CASSLGGGIMNTEAFF,TGTGCCAGCAGCTTGGGTGGGGGGATCATGAACACTGAAGCTTTCTTT
TRBD2,TRBJ2-7,TRBV5-1,.,CASSLVGGRESYEQYF,TGCGCCAGCAGCTTGGTCGGCGGGAGAGAATCCTACGAGCAGTACTTC
.,TRBJ1-2,TRBV5-1,.,CASSGGGTVFYGYTF,TGCGCCAGCAGCGGTGGCGGGACGGTATTCTATGGCTACACCTTC
TRBD1,TRBJ2-1,TRBV11-2,once,CASSFFRGSPYYNEQFF,TGTGCCAGCAGCTTCTTCAGGGGGTCCCCCTATTACAATGAGCAGTTCTTC
TRBD1,TRBJ1-1,TRBV4-1,.,CASSQNTGGNTEAFF,TGCGCCAGCAGCCAAAATACAGGGGGGAACACTGAAGCTTTCTTT
TRBD1,TRBJ1-2,TRBV19,.,CASTQGQIYYGYTF,TGTGCCAGTACCCAGGGACAGATTTACTATGGCTACACCTTC
TRBD2,TRBJ2-1,TRBV7-6,.,CASSLGGTSGSPLGNEQFF,TGTGCCAGCAGCCTCGGGGGAACTAGCGGGAGCCCGTTGGGCAATGAGCAGTTCTTC
TRBD2,TRBJ2-1,TRBV27,.,CASSLLASGRSYNEQFF,TGTGCCAGCAGTTTATTGGCTAGCGGGAGGTCCTACAATGAGCAGTTCTTC
.,TRBJ2-7,TRBV6-1,once,CASRKAGTHIDEQYF,TGTGCCAGCAGAAAAGCCGGGACTCATATTGACGAGCAGTACTTC
TRBD2,TRBJ2-5,TRBV9,.,CASSVGGSSQETQYF,TGTGCCAGCAGCGTTGGCGGGAGTAGCCAAGAGACCCAGTACTTC
TRBD2,TRBJ2-1,TRBV11-3,.,CASSRGLAGVGEQFF,TGTGCCAGCAGCCGTGGACTAGCGGGAGTGGGTGAGCAGTTCTTC
.,TRBJ2-1,TRBV27,.,CASSRRGQPSSYNEQFF,TGTGCCAGCAGCCGCCGAGGACAGCCGAGCTCCTACAATGAGCAGTTCTTC
TRBD2,TRBJ2-2,TRBV10-3,.,CAISAEAGGGAGELFF,TGTGCCATCAGTGCGGAAGCGGGAGGTGGGGCCGGGGAGCTGTTTTTT
TRBD1,TRBJ1-6,TRBV27,.,CASSLRQGVNSPLHF,TGTGCCAGCAGTCTCCGACAGGGTGTCAATTCACCCCTCCACTTT
.,TRBJ1-6,TRBV4-1,once,CASSPRTGGASDSPLHF,TGCGCCAGCAGCCCCAGGACGGGGGGCGCGTCGGATTCACCCCTCCACTTT
TRBD1,TRBJ2-3,TRBV5-1,.,CASSLAGQATDTQYF,TGCGCCAGCAGCTTGGCCGGACAGGCCACAGATACGCAGTATTTT
.,TRBJ1-5,TRBV7-2,.,CASSLAKGSQPQHF,TGTGCCAGCAGCTTAGCGAAGGGAAGTCAGCCCCAGCATTTT
TRBD1,TRBJ2-7,TRBV28,.,CASRRSLDRAEQYF,TGTGCCAGCAGGCGAAGTCTGGACAGGGCCGAGCAGTACTTC
.,TRBJ2-1,TRBV5-1,.,CASGQGGSPYNEQFF,TGCGCCAGCGGCCAAGGGGGGTCCCCCTACAATGAGCAGTTCTTC
.,TRBJ1-1,TRBV6-1,.,CASTEAFPRDTEAFF,TGTGCCAGCACTGAAGCGTTTCCGAGAGACACTGAAGCTTTCTTT
.,TRBJ1-2,TRBV7-9,.,CASSFGIYGYTF,TGTGCCAGCAGCTTCGGAATCTATGGCTACACCTTC
.,TRBJ1-2,TRBV6-1,once,CASSDGRSNYGYTF,TGTGCCAGCAGCGATGGTCGATCTAACTATGGCTACACCTTC
.,TRBJ1-5,TRBV6-5,.,CASSYSRVGQPQHF,TGTGCCAGCAGTTACTCGAGAGTTGGGCAGCCCCAGCATTTT
.,TRBJ1-1,TRBV15,few,CATSRRGHQGKAFF,TGTGCCACCAGCAGAAGAGGGCACCAGGGGAAAGCTTTCTTT
.,TRBJ1-4,TRBV12-5,.,CASGLGLANEKLFF,TGTGCTAGTGGTTTGGGGTTGGCTAATGAAAAACTGTTTTTT
.,TRBJ2-4,TRBV11-2,.,CASSFEGRGEKLQYF,TGTGCCAGCAGCTTTGAGGGGCGCGGGGAAAAGCTTCAGTACTTC
.,TRBJ2-3,TRBV2,.,CASSEEGRTDTQYF,TGTGCCAGCAGTGAGGAGGGGAGAACAGATACGCAGTATTTT
.,TRBJ1-1,TRBV6-6,.,CASSRDGLEAFF,TGTGCCAGCAGCCGGGACGGACTTGAAGCTTTCTTT
.,TRBJ2-1,TRBV11-2,.,CASSQSGAIYNEQFF,TGTGCCAGCAGTCAGTCGGGGGCGATTTACAATGAGCAGTTCTTC
TRBD2,TRBJ2-2,TRBV5-1,.,CASSLVVAGNTGELFF,TGCGCCAGCAGCTTGGTGGTAGCGGGGAACACCGGGGAGCTGTTTTTT
TRBD1,TRBJ2-5,TRBV6-6,.,CASRRQGETQYF,TGTGCCAGCAGACGACAGGGGGAGACCCAGTACTTC
.,TRBJ1-1,TRBV9,once,CASSPRRALIEAFF,TGTGCCAGCAGCCCCCGCCGGGCCCTCATCGAGGCTTTCTTT
TRBD2,TRBJ2-5,TRBV27,.,CASRPGGRVWEETQYF,TGTGCCAGCAGACCCGGTGGGAGGGTTTGGGAGGAGACCCAGTACTTC
TRBD2,TRBJ2-5,TRBV4-2,.,CASSQDASGRRGWGETQYF,TGTGCCAGCAGCCAAGATGCTAGCGGGAGGCGGGGCTGGGGAGAGACCCAGTACTTC
.,TRBJ1-1,TRBV6-6,.,CASSYSQGVTEAFF,TGTGCCAGCAGTTACTCGCAGGGCGTCACTGAAGCTTTCTTT
TRBD1,TRBJ2-7,TRBV10-3,.,CAITPRDRGYEQYF,TGTGCCATCACCCCCCGGGACAGGGGTTACGAGCAGTACTTC
.,TRBJ1-2,TRBV5-6,.,CASSLRRTVFYGYTF,TGTGCCAGCAGCCTCCGTCGAACAGTATTCTATGGCTACACCTTC
.,TRBJ2-7,TRBV15,.,CATSRLQGGTYEQYF,TGTGCCACCAGCAGACTTCAGGGGGGAACCTACGAGCAGTACTTC
TRBD2,TRBJ2-5,TRBV7-8,.,CASSGTSGRVETQYF,TGTGCCAGCAGCGGGACTAGCGGGAGGGTAGAGACCCAGTACTTC
TRBD1,TRBJ1-2,TRBV2,.,CASPGDRGNRGYGYTF,TGTGCCAGCCCCGGGGACAGGGGGAATCGGGGCTATGGCTACACCTTC
TRBD2,TRBJ2-1,TRBV7-9,.,CASSLQLAGAGEQFF,TGTGCCAGCAGCTTACAACTAGCGGGAGCCGGGGAGCAGTTCTTC
.,TRBJ2-1,TRBV6-1,.,CASRRTEYNEQFF,TGTGCCAGCAGGCGGACGGAGTACAATGAGCAGTTCTTC
.,TRBJ2-5,TRBV7-9,.,CASSLPGPQETQYF,TGTGCCAGCAGCTTACCGGGACCACAGGAGACCCAGTACTTC
TRBD2,TRBJ2-7,TRBV5-1,once,CASSLVASGGPYEQYF,TGCGCCAGCAGCTTGGTCGCTAGCGGGGGGCCCTACGAGCAGTACTTC
.,TRBJ2-2,TRBV6-6,.,CASSYITGELFF,TGTGCCAGCAGTTACATCACCGGGGAGCTGTTTTTT
.,TRBJ1-2,TRBV7-9,.,CASSSGATDGYTF,TGTGCCAGCAGCTCCGGAGCGACGGATGGCTACACCTTC
.,TRBJ2-7,TRBV10-1,.,CASSGQTLEPYEQYF,TGCGCCAGCAGTGGACAGACATTGGAACCCTACGAGCAGTACTTC
.,TRBJ2-3,TRBV5-1,.,CASSLASRVSTDTQYF,TGCGCCAGCAGCTTGGCCTCTCGGGTATCTACAGATACGCAGTATTTT
TRBD1,TRBJ1-5,TRBV4-1,.,CASSGQDGYQPQHF,TGCGCCAGCAGCGGACAGGACGGGTATCAGCCCCAGCATTTT
TRBD1,TRBJ1-2,TRBV5-1,.,CASSYGQGRGYTF,TGCGCCAGCAGCTACGGACAGGGTCGAGGCTACACCTTC
TRBD1,TRBJ1-2,TRBV18,.,CASSPLGTGVDGYTF,TGTGCCAGCTCACCCTTGGGCACAGGGGTCGATGGCTACACCTTC
.,TRBJ2-5,TRBV10-3,.,CAISERRETQYF,TGTGCCATCAGTGAACGGAGAGAGACCCAGTACTTC
.,TRBJ1-5,TRBV27,.,CASSPHRNQPQHF,TGTGCCAGCAGTCCCCATCGTAATCAGCCCCAGCATTTT